This TCR gamma chain emerged from a study of Vδ1+ human thymocytes. Study findings and constraints: Unlike peripheral blood Vdelta1+ controls, thymic delta-chain sequences included 15% to 25% Vdelta2 and few Vdelta3. Thymic TRG and TRD repertoires appeared highly polyclonal. TRG sequences recurred across donors, whereas TRD sequences stayed essentially private.

Turning to this clone: Its antigen remains unknown. Other nucleotide sequences from this sample produce the same CDR3.

This CDR3 is 16 amino acids long. V was clipped by 0 bases and J by 2 bases; unmatched bases: 6. Germline assignment: CDR1 GITISATS and CDR2 ISYDGTV (reference sequence). Sequences come from RNA converted to cDNA by reverse transcription. The CDR3 regions were amplified by multiplex PCR from V-gene primers to a constant-region primer. TCRdb re-processed the multiplex PCR reads via CATT. The sample has about 36,000 gamma-chain clones; around 20% are singletons. The TCR originated in a girl in the first two years of life who had congenital heart surgery. The V gene is TRGV9, the J gene TRGJP2. The sequencing sample was made of Vdelta1+ gamma-delta thymocytes from the thymus. The subset: FACS-sorted CD3+ TCRalphabeta- TCRVdelta1+ TCRVdelta2- thymocytes. This chain's CDR3 is CALWEVHYSSDWIKTF. As DNA, the CDR3 is TGTGCCTTGTGGGAGGTGCACTACAGTAGTGATTGGATCAAGACGTTT.